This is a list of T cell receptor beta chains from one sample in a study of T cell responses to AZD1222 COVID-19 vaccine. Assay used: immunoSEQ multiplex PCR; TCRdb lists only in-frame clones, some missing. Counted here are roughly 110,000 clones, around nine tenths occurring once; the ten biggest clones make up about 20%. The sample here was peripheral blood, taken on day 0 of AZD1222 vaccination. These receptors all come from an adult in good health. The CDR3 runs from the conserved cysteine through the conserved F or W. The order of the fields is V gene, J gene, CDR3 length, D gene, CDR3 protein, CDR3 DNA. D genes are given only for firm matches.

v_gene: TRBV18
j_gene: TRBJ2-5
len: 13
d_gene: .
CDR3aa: CASSPDRQETQYF
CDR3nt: TGTGCCAGCTCACCGGACAGACAAGAGACCCAGTACTTC

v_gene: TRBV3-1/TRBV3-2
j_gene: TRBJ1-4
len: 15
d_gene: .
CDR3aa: CASSQDPGAGEKLFF
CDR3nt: TGTGCCAGCAGCCAAGACCCGGGGGCAGGGGAAAAACTGTTTTTT

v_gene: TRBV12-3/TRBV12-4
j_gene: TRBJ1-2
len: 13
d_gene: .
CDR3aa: CASSYQGNYGYTF
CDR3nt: TGTGCCAGCAGTTATCAGGGTAACTATGGCTACACCTTC

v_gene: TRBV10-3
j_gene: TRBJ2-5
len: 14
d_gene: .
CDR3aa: CAIRDSRFQETQYF
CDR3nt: TGTGCCATCAGGGACAGTAGATTCCAAGAGACCCAGTACTTC

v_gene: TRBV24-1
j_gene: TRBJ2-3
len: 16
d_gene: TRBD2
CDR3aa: CATSDGAGGPADTQYF
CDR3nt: TGTGCCACCAGTGATGGTGCGGGGGGGCCCGCAGATACGCAGTATTTT

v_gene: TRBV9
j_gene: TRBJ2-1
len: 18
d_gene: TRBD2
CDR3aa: CASSVAGRLAGLTGEQFF
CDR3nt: TGTGCCAGCAGCGTAGCTGGTAGGTTAGCGGGGCTTACGGGGGAGCAGTTCTTC

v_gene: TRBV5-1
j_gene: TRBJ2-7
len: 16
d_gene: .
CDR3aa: CASSLEPGLQAYEQYF
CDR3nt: TGCGCCAGCAGCTTAGAACCGGGACTCCAAGCATACGAGCAGTACTTC

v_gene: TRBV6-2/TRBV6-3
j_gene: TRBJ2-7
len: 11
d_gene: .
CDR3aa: CASSPPGEQYF
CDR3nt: TGTGCCAGCAGCCCACCGGGTGAGCAGTACTTC

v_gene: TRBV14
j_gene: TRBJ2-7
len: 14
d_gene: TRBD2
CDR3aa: CASSPLGGPHEQYF
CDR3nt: TGTGCCAGCAGCCCACTGGGAGGGCCCCACGAGCAGTACTTC

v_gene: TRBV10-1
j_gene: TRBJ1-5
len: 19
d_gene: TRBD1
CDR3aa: CASSRVDGGRDRPDQPQHF
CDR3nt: TGCGCCAGCTCGCGCGTTGACGGGGGTAGGGACAGACCTGATCAGCCCCAGCATTTT

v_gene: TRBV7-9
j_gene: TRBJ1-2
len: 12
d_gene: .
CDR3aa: CASSLADYGYTF
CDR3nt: TGTGCCAGCAGCCTCGCCGACTATGGCTACACCTTC

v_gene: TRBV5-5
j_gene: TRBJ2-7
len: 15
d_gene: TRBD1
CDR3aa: CASSLNRDSTYEQYF
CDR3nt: TGTGCCAGCAGCCTCAATCGGGACAGTACCTACGAGCAGTACTTC

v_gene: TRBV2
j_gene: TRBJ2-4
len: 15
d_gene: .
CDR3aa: CASSEEAGAVNIQYF
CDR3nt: TGTGCCAGCAGTGAAGAGGCGGGGGCGGTAAACATTCAGTACTTC

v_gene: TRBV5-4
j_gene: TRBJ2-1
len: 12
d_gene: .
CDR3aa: CASSFPLDEQFF
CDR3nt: TGTGCCAGCAGCTTCCCTTTGGATGAGCAGTTCTTC